The 30 T cell receptor beta chains below come from one sample, sequenced in a study of blood T cells in healthy people across ages. The use of a sample-barcoded 5' primer and a J-beta primer mix characterized a second PCR of about 7 to 12 cycles. TCRdb independently ran MiXCR on the 5' RACE reads; one entry per CDR3 protein. The table records around 2 million distinct CDR3 sequences, about two fifths of them present only once. The sample comprised blood. These receptor sequences come from a human donor in good health.

This clonotype showed up just a few times. The chain is built from TRBV24-1 and TRBJ2-1; 12 bases are shared with TRBD2. From germline, CDR1 is KGHDR and CDR2 SFDVKD. V lost 3 bases to trimming and J lost 3 bases; unmatched junction nucleotides: 5. The CDR3 runs to 17 residues. The CDR3 here is CATSDPTSGGDYNEQFF. The CDR3 nucleotides are TGTGCCACCAGTGATCCGACTAGCGGGGGTGACTACAATGAGCAGTTCTTC.

CDR3 loop: CASSLGSPGQETQYF. DNA of the CDR3: TGTGCCAGCAGCTTAGGTTCCCCGGGCCAAGAGACCCAGTACTTC. V and J are TRBV7-9 and TRBJ2-5; D ambiguous. The germline V gene encodes CDR1 SEHNR and CDR2 FQNEAQ (reference sequence). V lost 1 base and J 1 base, leaving 10 bases between the germline ends. This CDR3 contains 15 residues.

This clonotype was picked up a small number of times. The chain carries TRBV6-1 and TRBJ1-4; 9 bases are a match to TRBD1. Germline V gives CDR1 MNHNS, CDR2 SASEGT. This CDR3 has 19 residues. V trimming: 5 bases; J trimming: 8 bases; junction bases outside the gene matches: 21. CDR3 DNA sequence: TGTGCCAGCAGTACGCTCATCGTGGACAGGGGTGTCCGAAGAGAAAAACTGTTTTTT. This encodes CASSTLIVDRGVRREKLFF.

The J gene is TRBJ2-1, the V gene TRBV20-1; D might be TRBD2 (5 bases). The germline CDR1 and CDR2 sequences are DFQATT and SNEGSKA (reference sequence). Trimming shortened V by 5 bases and J by 6 bases, and 11 bases separated the two germline ends. CDR3 length: 12 amino acids. CDR3 in DNA: TGCAGTGCTTCCGATGGAGGCAATGAGCAGTTCTTC. Amino acids: CSASDGGNEQFF.

This chain connects TRBV11-2 to TRBJ1-2; weak D call: TRBD1 (6 bases). CDR1 is SGHAT and CDR2 is FQNNGV in the germline V gene. V was cut by 0 bases and J by 9 bases, with 11 bases left in between. This CDR3 contains 13 residues. CDR3 nucleotides: TGTGCCAGCAGCTTAGACAGGGGAAGGAGCTACACCTTC. Residues: CASSLDRGRSYTF.

This clonotype showed up many times. This chain links TRBV29-1 with TRBJ2-5; 10 positions agree with TRBD2. With 3 bases clipped from V and 2 bases from J, the junction kept 3 bases outside the gene matches. The V gene's germline CDR1 is SQVTM and CDR2 ANQGSEA. This CDR3 is built from 14 residues. Here the CDR3 reads CSVESGGVQETQYF. The CDR3 region has the DNA TGCAGCGTTGAGAGCGGGGGGGTACAAGAGACCCAGTACTTC.

This chain connects TRBV4-2 to TRBJ1-6; D is undetermined. V was cut by 0 bases and J by 8 bases, with 14 bases left in between. This CDR3 contains 16 residues. The germline gives CDR1 LGHNA, CDR2 YNFKEQ. The CDR3 DNA is TGTGCCAGCAGCCAAGAGGTGGCGGGAGAAGATTCACCCCTCCACTTT. The encoded protein is CASSQEVAGEDSPLHF.

The chain links TRBV2 to TRBJ2-3; D possibly corresponds to TRBD2 (5 bases). The V end was cut by 6 bases, the J end by 5 bases, with 12 bases between. CDR1 is SNHLY and CDR2 is FYNNEI in the germline V gene. The CDR3 loop spans 13 amino acids. This CDR3 reads CASRETRGDTQYF. CDR3 nucleotide sequence: TGTGCCAGCAGGGAAACTCGGGGAGATACGCAGTATTTT.

V usage is TRBV29-1 and J usage is TRBJ2-3; D is ambiguous. Germline V gene sequence: CDR1 SQVTM, CDR2 ANQGSEA. Trimming shortened V by 4 bases and J by 1 base, and 12 bases separated the two germline ends. This CDR3 spans 14 amino acids. The CDR3 reads CSVGFGDGTDTQYF. The CDR3 DNA reads TGCAGCGTTGGGTTTGGAGATGGCACAGATACGCAGTATTTT.

Comments on this clonotype: The conserved closing phenylalanine or tryptophan is absent in this CDR3, likely reflecting a read error. V is TRBV3-1 and J is TRBJ2-3; D remains ambiguous. The CDR3 length is 16 residues. V lost 0 bases to trimming and J lost 2 bases, with 12 bases between them. The germline V gene has CDR1 LGHDT and CDR2 YNNKEL (reference sequence). The CDR3 DNA is TGTGCCAGCAGCCAAGAGTCGGGTTTTACCACAGATACGCAGTATCTT. Its protein product is CASSQESGFTTDTQYL.

The chain couples TRBV7-6 to TRBJ2-1; the D is unclear. Germline V gene lookup returns CDR1 SGHVS and CDR2 FNYEAQ. The CDR3 sequence is 15 residues long. V lost 5 bases and J 0 bases, leaving 11 bases between the germline ends. CDR3 amino acids: CASSATGVSYNEQFF. CDR3 DNA sequence: TGTGCCAGCAGCGCAACTGGGGTCTCCTACAATGAGCAGTTCTTC.

Details on this clonotype: This may come from a read error, since a much larger clone is one base off. The V call is TRBV29-1, the J call TRBJ2-3, with a possible D match to TRBD2 (7 bases). Germline V gene sequence: CDR1 SQVTM, CDR2 ANQGSEA. This CDR3 has 14 residues. The CDR3 region has the DNA TGCAGCGTAGAAGTGGGGGGGCGGGAGGATACGCAGTATTTT. As protein: CSVEVGGREDTQYF.

V and J are TRBV6-2 or TRBV6-3 and TRBJ1-2; 7 bases match TRBD1. V lost 8 bases to trimming and J lost 4 bases; unmatched junction nucleotides: 13. The CDR3 sequence is 15 residues long. CDR1 and CDR2 from the germline V gene are MNHEY and SVGEGT. The CDR3 DNA follows: TGTGCCAGCCGAAACCCGGGACAGAGGGGCTATGGCTACACCTTC. Its translation: CASRNPGQRGYGYTF.

This clonotype turned up a few times. This chain links TRBV20-1 with TRBJ2-5; TRBD1 or TRBD2 may be the D gene (6 bases each). The CDR3 sequence is 15 residues long. The V gene lost 7 bases and the J gene lost 0 bases, with 18 bases spanning the gap. Germline V gene lookup returns CDR1 DFQATT and CDR2 SNEGSKA (reference sequence). CDR3 sequence (DNA): TGCAGTGGTGAGCGACCGGGGGCGTACCAAGAGACCCAGTACTTC. Translation gives CSGERPGAYQETQYF.

This clonotype appeared once. The junction does not match germline at one end; this may be a read error. This CDR3 is CAGSNLRGGGTYNEQFF. Written as DNA, the CDR3 is TGTGCCGGCAGCAACCTTCGGGGCGGGGGGACCTACAATGAGCAGTTCTTC. The rearrangement uses TRBV5-6 and TRBJ2-1, with TRBD2 identical over 8 bases. The CDR3 extends over 17 amino acids. Per the germline V gene, CDR1 is SGHDT and CDR2 is YYEEEE.

This chain links TRBV20-1 with TRBJ1-1; D is possibly TRBD1 (6 bases). The CDR3 extends over 14 amino acids. CDR1 is DFQATT, CDR2 SNEGSKA, per germline (reference sequence). The ends were cut back, 6 bases at V and 2 bases at J, with 16 bases in the middle. The CDR3 nucleotides read TGCAGTGCACCCCGCCCGGGACACAACACTGAAGCTTTCTTT. Protein sequence: CSAPRPGHNTEAFF.

The V and J genes are TRBV14 and TRBJ2-5; possibly TRBD2 for D (6 bases). CDR3 size: 16 residues. Germline CDR1 and CDR2: SGHDN and FVKESK. Trimming took off 2 bases at V and 5 bases at J, with 18 bases between the two ends. The CDR3 sequence: CASSQSSPGGLETQYF. The CDR3 DNA reads as TGTGCCAGCAGCCAATCCTCCCCTGGGGGGTTGGAGACCCAGTACTTC.

The V and J genes are TRBV28 and TRBJ1-2, with a tentative D call TRBD1 (5 bases). The germline V and J ends were trimmed by 3 bases and 7 bases, with 15 bases remaining between them. Germline loops: CDR1 MDHEN, CDR2 SYDVKM. This CDR3 is 14 amino acids long. The DNA for the CDR3 is TGTGCCAGCAGTTTGCCGGGGCTGGAAGGTGGCTACACCTTC. Protein: CASSLPGLEGGYTF.

This chain joins TRBV5-1 and TRBJ2-3, with no clear D. The CDR3 is 14 residues long. CDR1 is SGHRS, CDR2 YFSETQ, per germline. Trimming removed 5 bases at V and 0 bases at J, with 10 bases between. The CDR3 nucleotides are TGCGCCAGCAGAGTGGGTCCTAGCACAGATACGCAGTATTTT. This codes for CASRVGPSTDTQYF.

This chain links TRBV28 with TRBJ2-5; 9 nucleotides match TRBD1. Germline CDR1 is MDHEN and CDR2 is SYDVKM. Germline trimming cut 5 bases from V and 5 bases from J; bases unmatched to any gene: 9. The CDR3 spans 15 residues. The CDR3 nucleotides read TGTGCCAGCAGTCCCGGGACAGGGACCTTGGAGACCCAGTACTTC. Translation gives CASSPGTGTLETQYF.

The chain uses TRBV7-2 and TRBJ2-5; no clear D gene. Germline CDR1 SGHTA, CDR2 FQGNSA. The CDR3 spans 14 residues. Trimming took 2 bases from V and 2 from J, leaving 9 bases between them. The CDR3 nucleotides read TGTGCCAGCAGCTTAAACACCGGTCAAGAGACCCAGTACTTC. This translates into CASSLNTGQETQYF. Full variable domain (remainder filled in from reference TRBV7-2 and TRBJ2-5): GAGVSQSPSNKVTEKGKDVELRCDPISGHTALYWYRQSLGQGLEFLIYFQGNSAPDKSGLPSDRFSAERTGGSVSTLTIQRTQQEDSAVYLCASSLNTGQETQYFGPGTRLLVL.

This rearrangement joins TRBV30 to TRBJ1-1; D is perhaps TRBD1 (5 bases). The CDR3 length is 13 residues. Germline lookup yields CDR1 GTSNPN and CDR2 SVGIG (reference sequence). V gave up 3 bases and J gave up 2 bases, with 10 bases separating them. Here the CDR3 reads CAWSDSLNTEAFF. CDR3 sequence (DNA): TGTGCCTGGAGCGACAGCCTAAACACTGAAGCTTTCTTT.

V usage is TRBV20-1 and J usage is TRBJ2-1, with 7 bases matching TRBD2. CDR1 is DFQATT, CDR2 SNEGSKA, per germline (reference sequence). J lost 5 bases, V lost 1 base, and 5 bases had no gene match. There are 14 residues in the CDR3. The CDR3 is CSARGQRGNNEQFF. In nucleotides, the CDR3 is TGCAGTGCTAGAGGCCAGCGGGGAAACAATGAGCAGTTCTTC.

This rearrangement joins TRBV20-1 to TRBJ2-1; D tentatively reads TRBD1 or TRBD2 (6 bases each). Germline-derived CDR1 and CDR2 are DFQATT and SNEGSKA (reference sequence). The V end was cut by 6 bases, the J end by 5 bases, with 14 bases between. The CDR3 is 13 amino acids. The CDR3 DNA sequence: TGCAGTGCCAGGAGGGGGGCACACAATGAGCAGTTCTTC. Protein product: CSARRGAHNEQFF.

This clonotype has a count of ten or more. This rearrangement joins TRBV28 to TRBJ1-3, with 7 positions matching TRBD1. The CDR3 is 15 amino acids. Germline trimming cut 6 bases from V and 5 bases from J; bases unmatched to any gene: 10. CDR1 and CDR2 from the germline V gene are MDHEN and SYDVKM. CDR3: CASRSDRDRRNTIYF. The CDR3, as DNA: TGTGCCAGCAGAAGCGACCGGGACAGACGAAACACCATATATTTT. Full variable domain (rest looked up from reference TRBV28 and TRBJ1-3): DVKVTQSSRYLVKRTGEKVFLECVQDMDHENMFWYRQDPGLGLRLIYFSYDVKMKEKGDIPEGYSVSREKKERFSLILESASTNQTSMYLCASRSDRDRRNTIYFGEGSWLTVV.

Note on this clonotype: One end of the junction fails to match germline, which may point to a read error. The chain carries TRBV7-9 and TRBJ1-1; D not certain. The CDR3 totals 12 residues. Germline values: CDR1 SEHNR, CDR2 FQNEAQ (reference sequence). CDR3 amino acids: CANSLEVTEAFF. DNA of the CDR3: TGTGCCAACAGCTTAGAAGTCACTGAAGCTTTCTTT.

In this sample, this clonotype turned up a few times. V is TRBV4-3 and J is TRBJ2-2; the match to TRBD2 covers 11 bases. The germline V gene encodes CDR1 LGHNA and CDR2 YSLEER. This CDR3 spans 16 amino acids. Trimming took 3 bases from V and 3 from J; bases not matched to a gene: 3. The CDR3 DNA is TGCGCCAGCAGCCACTTACTAGCGGGGGACACCGGGGAGCTGTTTTTT. It is translated as CASSHLLAGDTGELFF.

The rearrangement joins TRBV7-6 to TRBJ1-2, with 7 bases lining up with TRBD1. The CDR3 sequence is 13 residues long. Germline V gene lookup returns CDR1 SGHVS and CDR2 FNYEAQ. Trimming at V came to 6 bases and at J to 7 bases, leaving 8 bases not matched to a gene. The CDR3 nucleotides are TGTGCCAGCAGTAGACAGGGTTGGACTGGCTACACCTTC. Encoded protein: CASSRQGWTGYTF. The full variable domain, rest sourced from reference TRBV7-6 and TRBJ1-2, is GAGVSQSPRYKVTKRGQDVALRCDPISGHVSLYWYRQALGQGPEFLTYFNYEAQQDKSGLPNDRFSAERPEGSISTLTIQRTEQRDSAMYRCASSRQGWTGYTFGSGTRLTVV.

This clonotype was seen at least ten times. This chain uses TRBV10-3 with TRBJ2-4; D perhaps matches TRBD2 (5 bases). Germline assignment: CDR1 ENHRY and CDR2 SYGVKD. Trimming removed 8 bases from V and 10 bases from J, with 12 bases in between. This CDR3 spans 11 amino acids. CDR3 in DNA: TGTGCCATCTACGGGGAAGGGATTCAGTACTTC. It translates to CAIYGEGIQYF.

V is TRBV20-1 and J is TRBJ2-1, with 7 bases lining up with TRBD2. Germline CDR1 DFQATT, CDR2 SNEGSKA (reference sequence). The CDR3 has 14 residues. CDR3 sequence: CSAATSLNINEQFF. CDR3 coding DNA: TGCAGCGCCGCGACTAGCTTGAACATCAATGAGCAGTTCTTC.